The next 23 T cell receptor beta chains were all read from a single sample in a study of T cell repertoires in aging, cancer and after chemotherapy. TCR beta rearrangements were amplified from peripheral blood genomic DNA. Rearranged V-D-J TRB sequences were amplified with a mixed TRB-A/B primer pool. Using its own MiXCR run on the multiplex PCR reads, TCRdb lists one record per CDR3 protein. The sample lists some 3,000 distinct CDR3 sequences, roughly 25% occurring once. Sample: blood. Every receptor here comes from a human donor with a solid tumor.

By sample share, this clonotype is medium-sized. The V call is TRBV11-1, the J call TRBJ2-1, with TRBD2 as a possible D gene (6 bases). Germline V gene sequence: CDR1 SGHAT, CDR2 FQDESV (reference sequence). V shed 8 bases and J shed 10 bases, with 15 bases lying between them. The CDR3 runs 12 residues. The CDR3 DNA reads as TGTGCCAGCCGCGGGGACTCTGCGGAGCAGTTCTTC. Amino acid sequence: CASRGDSAEQFF.

Notes on this clonotype: One base away lies a much larger clone, so this may be a sequencing read error. The chain uses TRBV30 and TRBJ2-1, with D uncertain. CDR3 length equals 17 residues. Looked up from germline, CDR1 is GTSNPN and CDR2 is SVGIG (reference sequence). Here the CDR3 DNA reads TGTGTCTGGAGTCCCCCCCTACATGGGGTCACCTACAATGAGCAGTTCTTC. It specifies CVWSPPLHGVTYNEQFF.

This clonotype was picked up a small number of times. The chain recombines TRBV5-5 with TRBJ1-5; tentative D call: TRBD1 (5 bases). This CDR3 has 15 residues. CDR1 is SGHKS, CDR2 YYEKEE, per germline (reference sequence). V lost 0 bases and J 7 bases, leaving 14 bases between the germline ends. The CDR3 is CASSLGVGAGQPQHF. CDR3 sequence (DNA): TGTGCCAGCAGCTTGGGGGTAGGGGCTGGGCAGCCCCAGCATTTT.

Judged by abundance, this clonotype is large. This sequence joins TRBV27 and TRBJ1-2, with a weak D call TRBD1 (5 bases). This CDR3 has 16 amino acids. Looked up from germline, CDR1 is MNHEY and CDR2 is SMNVEV (reference sequence). With 5 bases removed from V and 4 bases from J, the gap between germline ends came to 20 bases. The CDR3 nucleotides are TGTGCCAGCAGTCCTCAAGCGGGGACTTGGCGCTATGGCTACACCTTC. Translating gives CASSPQAGTWRYGYTF.

This clonotype is medium-sized within its sample. The J gene is TRBJ2-2, the V gene TRBV30; D remains unclear. Trimming stripped 3 bases from V and 5 bases from J, with 10 bases between. Germline loops: CDR1 GTSNPN, CDR2 SVGIG (reference sequence). The CDR3 is 13 residues long. CDR3 loop: CAWRLPGTGELFF. The CDR3 nucleotides are TGTGCCTGGAGACTTCCTGGGACCGGGGAGCTGTTTTTT.

This chain joins TRBV6-2 or TRBV6-3 and TRBJ2-1, with 11 bases aligning to TRBD2. J was trimmed by 0 bases and V by 0 bases; bases with no gene match: 10. The germline CDR1 and CDR2 sequences are MNHEY and SVGEGT. This CDR3 is 20 amino acids long. The CDR3 sequence: CASSYSLPGLAASSYNEQFF. In DNA, the CDR3 is TGTGCCAGCAGTTACTCGCTTCCGGGACTAGCGGCGAGCTCCTACAATGAGCAGTTCTTC.

The V gene is TRBV12-3 or TRBV12-4, the J gene TRBJ1-4; D gene ambiguous. This CDR3 contains 14 residues. Trimming removed 5 bases from V and 6 bases from J, with 13 bases in between. CDR3 coding DNA: TGTGCCAGCAGTCGTGGCGGGCAGGATGAAAAACTGTTTTTT. This sequence encodes CASSRGGQDEKLFF.

This clonotype came up a few times. V usage is TRBV20-1 and J usage is TRBJ2-7; D is possibly TRBD1 (7 bases). V was pared by 2 bases and J by 6 bases, with 23 bases between. CDR1 is DFQATT and CDR2 is SNEGSKA in the germline V gene (reference sequence). The CDR3 runs to 16 residues. Here the CDR3 reads CSARLLGGQRMAEQYF. The CDR3 DNA is TGCAGTGCTAGACTGCTGGGGGGACAGCGAATGGCCGAGCAGTACTTC.

The genes are TRBV7-9 and TRBJ2-7; maybe TRBD2 (6 bases). Germline V gene data show CDR1 as SEHNR and CDR2 as FQNEAQ (reference sequence). The V end lost 5 bases, the J end lost 3 bases, and 8 bases lay between the germline ends. There are 12 residues in the CDR3. The CDR3 sequence is CASSTGVYEQYF. CDR3 nucleotides: TGTGCCAGCAGCACGGGGGTCTACGAGCAGTACTTC. Based on the CDR3 plus reference TRBV7-9 and TRBJ2-7, the full variable domain is DTGVSQNPRHKITKRGQNVTFRCDPISEHNRLYWYRQTLGQGPEFLTYFQNEAQLEKSRLLSDRFSAERPKGSFSTLEIQRTEQGDSAMYLCASSTGVYEQYFGPGTRLTVT.

Within the sample, this clonotype is medium-sized (0.01 to 0.1%). The gene calls are TRBV15 and TRBJ1-1; no firm D call. The V and J ends lost 0 bases and 11 bases respectively, with 10 bases between them. The CDR3 contains 12 residues. Germline loops: CDR1 LNHNV, CDR2 YYDKDF (reference sequence). In nucleotides, the CDR3 is TGTGCCACCAGCAGAGATGGGAGGTTCGCTTTCTTT. This gives the protein CATSRDGRFAFF.

The chain links TRBV7-6 to TRBJ1-2; D uncertain. Deletions cut 0 bases from V and 5 bases from J, with 19 bases between. Germline lookup yields CDR1 SGHVS and CDR2 FNYEAQ. The CDR3 extends over 17 amino acids. The CDR3 sequence: CASSLAGPDPGYYGYTF. In nucleotides, the CDR3 is TGTGCCAGCAGCTTAGCGGGTCCCGATCCCGGGTATTATGGCTACACCTTC.

This chain uses TRBV28 with TRBJ2-1; perhaps TRBD2 as D (6 bases). This CDR3 has 14 amino acids. Germline lookup yields CDR1 MDHEN and CDR2 SYDVKM. The V and J ends lost 7 bases and 0 bases respectively, with 10 bases between them. The CDR3: CASIVGSSYNEQFF. CDR3 sequence (DNA): TGTGCCAGCATCGTCGGGAGCTCCTACAATGAGCAGTTCTTC.

Note on this clonotype: A much larger clone differs by one base, so this may be a read error. This chain connects TRBV6-5 to TRBJ1-2; no clear D gene. Germline V lookup: CDR1 MNHEY, CDR2 SVGAGI. The CDR3 loop spans 13 amino acids. The ends were cut back, 2 bases at V and 4 bases at J, with 8 bases in the middle. CDR3 residues: CASSYHFSYGYTF. The CDR3, as DNA: TGTGCCAGCAGTTACCATTTTTCCTATGGCTACACCTTC.

DNA for the CDR3: TGTGCCAGCAGTTACTCCAGACAGGGTGGAGGCAATGAGCAGTTCTTC. It specifies CASSYSRQGGGNEQFF. The chain joins TRBV6-5 to TRBJ2-1, with TRBD1 matching over 7 bases. The CDR3 is 16 amino acids. V lost 0 bases, J lost 6 bases, and 8 bases stayed unmatched. The germline CDR1 and CDR2 sequences are MNHEY and SVGAGI.

This clonotype is judged medium-sized. V gene TRBV12-3 or TRBV12-4 combines with J gene TRBJ1-2; possibly TRBD1 for D (5 bases). This CDR3 region has 14 residues. Deletions cut 5 bases from V and 3 bases from J, with 13 bases between. In DNA form, the CDR3 reads TGTGCCAGCAGTCGACTAGGCAGGGACTATGGCTACACCTTC. As protein: CASSRLGRDYGYTF.

The V call is TRBV5-1, the J call TRBJ1-1; D ambiguous. Germline values: CDR1 SGHRS, CDR2 YFSETQ. This CDR3 is 13 amino acids long. V was clipped by 5 bases and J by 4 bases, with 12 bases between them. The CDR3 DNA follows: TGCGCCAGCAGATTGAATCCGGGCACTGAAGCTTTCTTT. Translated, it gives CASRLNPGTEAFF.

This clonotype was observed a few times. For the CDR3, the DNA is TGTGCCAGCAGTTTGCGACAGGGAAATTCACCCCTCCACTTT. Translating gives CASSLRQGNSPLHF. The chain joins TRBV6-2 or TRBV6-3 to TRBJ1-6, with 7 nucleotides matching TRBD1. With 4 bases clipped from V and 7 bases from J, the junction kept 4 bases outside the gene matches. CDR3 size: 14 residues. Germline V CDR1 and CDR2: MNHEY, SVGEGT.

By frequency in the sample, this clonotype is medium-sized. The chain combines TRBV30 with TRBJ2-5, with D perhaps given as TRBD1 or TRBD2 (5 bases each). Trimming pared 2 bases from V and 2 bases from J, leaving 15 bases between. CDR3 length equals 15 residues. The germline gives CDR1 GTSNPN, CDR2 SVGIG (reference sequence). CDR3 residues: CAWSSGTILQETQYF. In nucleotides, the CDR3 is TGTGCCTGGAGTTCTGGGACCATCCTTCAAGAGACCCAGTACTTC.

Judged by abundance, this clonotype is large. The J gene is TRBJ2-1, the V gene TRBV29-1; 10 bases are a match to TRBD2. The length of the CDR3 is 13 residues. The germline CDR1 and CDR2 sequences are SQVTM and ANQGSEA. J was trimmed by 6 bases and V by 4 bases; bases with no gene match: 3. CDR3 residues: CSVVLAGANEQFF. The CDR3 region has the DNA TGCAGCGTTGTTCTAGCGGGAGCCAATGAGCAGTTCTTC.

This chain's CDR3 is CASSSREISGNTIYF. The CDR3, as DNA: TGTGCCAGCAGCTCCAGGGAAATCTCTGGAAACACCATATATTTT. This chain connects TRBV5-5 to TRBJ1-3; D is possibly TRBD1 (5 bases). The CDR3 extends over 15 amino acids. Germline assignment: CDR1 SGHKS and CDR2 YYEKEE (reference sequence). The V and J ends lost 3 bases and 0 bases respectively, with 10 bases between them.

By sample share, this clonotype is medium-sized. CDR3 nucleotides: TGTGCCAGTAGTATAAGAGCAGGGGGCGTCTATGGCTACACCTTC. This sequence encodes CASSIRAGGVYGYTF. The chain joins TRBV19 to TRBJ1-2; 8 bases line up with TRBD1. Trimming removed 2 bases from V and 4 bases from J; junction bases left unmatched: 6. The germline CDR1 and CDR2 sequences are LNHDA and SQIVND (reference sequence). The CDR3 contains 15 residues.

This clonotype is categorized as medium-sized. The V call is TRBV12-3 or TRBV12-4, the J call TRBJ2-7; 12 bases match TRBD2. J gave up 2 bases and V 6 bases, and 2 bases lay outside the gene matches. The CDR3 covers 14 residues. Written as DNA, the CDR3 is TGTGCCAGCAGCACTAGCGGGGGGCCCTACGAGCAGTACTTC. It is translated as CASSTSGGPYEQYF.

Details on this clonotype: Compared with germline, one end of the junction differs, possibly owing to a read error. V is TRBV4-3 and J is TRBJ2-3; D uncertain. Germline loops: CDR1 LGHNA, CDR2 YSLEER. This CDR3 is 14 amino acids long. CDR3 DNA: TGTGCCAGCAGCCAAGAGAACCCGGGAGATACGCAGTATTTT. Encoded protein: CASSQENPGDTQYF.